The T cell receptor beta chain described here comes from a study of control samples from healthy donors and cancer patients. Method: immunoSEQ multiplex PCR; TCRdb's copy keeps in-frame clones and lacks some. The sample lists about 58,000 clones; roughly 90% were seen once. This clone was seen a handful of times. The V gene lost 6 bases and the J gene lost 6 bases, with 9 bases spanning the gap. Germline CDR1 MGHDK, CDR2 SYGVNS. This CDR3 is 13 amino acids long. This TCR derives from a man in his 60s with colorectal cancer. Sequencing input: PBMCs. The chain couples TRBV25-1 to TRBJ1-6; no firm D call. Written as DNA, the CDR3 is TGTGCCAGCAGGCGACGGACTAATTCACCCCTCCACTTT. This translates into CASRRRTNSPLHF.